This T cell receptor (beta chain) stems from a study of blood T cell dynamics during melanoma immunotherapy (dated by TCRdb to the early 2020s). In terms of the full investigation: All patients had metastatic melanoma and were given first-line pembrolizumab or nivolumab plus ipilimumab as standard of care in the United Kingdom. Peripheral T cell receptor repertoires of metastatic melanoma patients were profiled before and after one cycle of checkpoint inhibitor therapy to find early correlates of response. Consecutive patients formed a training cohort, and a further independent group of patients from the same centre was pooled into an external validation set.

All DNA extracted from each sorted CD8+ T cell subset was loaded into the assay. TCR beta CDR3 sequences were amplified from genomic DNA with the immunoSEQ TCRb Assay kit following manufacturer instructions. The KAPA Library Quantification Kit for Illumina platforms was used to quantify the pooled libraries by qPCR. Pooled libraries were clustered at roughly 0.55-1.2 pM and sequenced on an Illumina NextSeq 500. The original methods were these. Analysis of the TCR data relied on immunoSEQ ANALYZER and the R LymphoSeq package. A rearrangement efficiency score was calculated as productive divided by the sum of productive and non-productive CDR3 sequences. Clonality was measured with the Gini coefficient and diversity with the Renyi index at alpha=1, compared pairwise between timepoints within each patient. Clonal relatedness, based on an edit distance of 3, and repertoire similarity, based on the Bhattacharyya coefficient, were both computed in LymphoSeq. Linear discriminant analysis on week-3 changes in clonality and diversity was built with the R MASS and caret packages to classify response. Held by TCRdb, this immuneACCESS table contains in-frame sequences only and omits some clones. Under half of the omission traces to an unresolved V gene where checked; the cause of the rest is unknown. The V and J calls and clone size come from that table; D and trimming were worked out from the DNA. In all, the sample holds about 260 clones, and roughly nine tenths of those were seen once. The ten largest clones capture about 8% of the sample.

The sample's time point label, decoded: week 3, after first cycle of checkpoint inhibitor. Blood was sampled before treatment (T0) and at week 3 (W3), after the first cycle of checkpoint blockade. Except for a couple of patients with rapid clinical progression, response was assessed 12 weeks after the first infusion by RECIST 1.1; disease control meant complete response, partial response or stable disease. Patients were not eligible if they had prior systemic cancer treatment, concomitant immunosuppressant therapy or synchronous other active malignancies. In six patients, three with progression and three with disease control, sorted CD8+ memory and naive T cell subsets were sequenced at T0 and W3. Lymphoprep and SepMate tubes were used to isolate PBMC from blood, and red cell lysis was then performed. QIAamp DNA Blood Mini kits were used to extract DNA from both PBMC and sorted T cell subsets. CD8+ T cell subsets were live-sorted on a FACSAria III cytometer and were frozen prior to DNA extraction. Fresh PBMC intended for flow cytometry were kept at 4 degrees C in PBS containing approximately 2% fetal bovine serum and were analyzed within 24 hours.

Overall study results and their limits: The relatively small sample size was acknowledged as a potential limitation on generalization of the results. Of the sorted CD8+ subsets, TIE cells had both the highest clonality and the greatest similarity to cfDNA CDR3 sequences, which suggests active turnover converging on dominant clones. The study could not determine whether the T cell clones driving repertoire changes were melanoma-specific or reflected general immune activation.

Taken from cysteine to phenylalanine, the CDR3 has 14 residues. Of all the DNA, just the CDR3 is kept, 42 bases in frame from base 1. Germline trimming amounts to 2 bases on V and 1 base on J, with 0 as the count of junction bases outside the gene matches. CDR1 MGHRA and CDR2 YSYEKL were looked up in the germline V gene. Points on this clone: No antigen is known for it. No quality values exist for individual bases; no much larger clone is one base distant.

The receptor's source is a human donor with melanoma. This sample comprised naive CD8+ T cells from blood, obtained from a patient treated with checkpoint blockade. The rearranged segments are TRBV4-1 and TRBJ2-3; a stretch of 7 junction bases matches TRBD2. Here the CDR3 is given as CASSQLAGTDTQYF. The DNA reads TGCGCCAGCAGCCAACTAGCGGGCACAGATACGCAGTATTTT.